This record covers a single TCR beta chain. The antigen remains unidentified. The study used negative magnetic separation to enrich total CD8+ T cells. It was UMI-labeled 5' RACE by which the TCR beta libraries were made. With the 5' RACE reads reprocessed, TCRdb shows one record per CDR3 protein and no DNA. The specimen's table records roughly 18,000 distinct CDR3 sequences. This entry is derived from a study of human CD8 memory T cell subsets. Study-level points and caveats: Similar levels of high diversity, measured as normalized Shannon-Wiener diversity, were found in stem-like memory and precursor exhausted T cells, which was not the case for effector memory cells. Clonotypes that made up the stem-like memory T cell repertoire overlapped minimally with the precursor exhausted T cell repertoire. Greater diversity in stem-like memory than precursor exhausted T cells was suggested by Chao1 estimates.

The CDR3 is 15 residues long. Germline CDR1 reads MNHEY; CDR2 reads SMNVEV (reference sequence). Sequencing used CD8+ T cells from PBMCs. The chain is built from TRBV27 and TRBJ1-3. The origin of this receptor is a human donor in good health. Here the CDR3 reads CASSLSNSGRNTIYF.